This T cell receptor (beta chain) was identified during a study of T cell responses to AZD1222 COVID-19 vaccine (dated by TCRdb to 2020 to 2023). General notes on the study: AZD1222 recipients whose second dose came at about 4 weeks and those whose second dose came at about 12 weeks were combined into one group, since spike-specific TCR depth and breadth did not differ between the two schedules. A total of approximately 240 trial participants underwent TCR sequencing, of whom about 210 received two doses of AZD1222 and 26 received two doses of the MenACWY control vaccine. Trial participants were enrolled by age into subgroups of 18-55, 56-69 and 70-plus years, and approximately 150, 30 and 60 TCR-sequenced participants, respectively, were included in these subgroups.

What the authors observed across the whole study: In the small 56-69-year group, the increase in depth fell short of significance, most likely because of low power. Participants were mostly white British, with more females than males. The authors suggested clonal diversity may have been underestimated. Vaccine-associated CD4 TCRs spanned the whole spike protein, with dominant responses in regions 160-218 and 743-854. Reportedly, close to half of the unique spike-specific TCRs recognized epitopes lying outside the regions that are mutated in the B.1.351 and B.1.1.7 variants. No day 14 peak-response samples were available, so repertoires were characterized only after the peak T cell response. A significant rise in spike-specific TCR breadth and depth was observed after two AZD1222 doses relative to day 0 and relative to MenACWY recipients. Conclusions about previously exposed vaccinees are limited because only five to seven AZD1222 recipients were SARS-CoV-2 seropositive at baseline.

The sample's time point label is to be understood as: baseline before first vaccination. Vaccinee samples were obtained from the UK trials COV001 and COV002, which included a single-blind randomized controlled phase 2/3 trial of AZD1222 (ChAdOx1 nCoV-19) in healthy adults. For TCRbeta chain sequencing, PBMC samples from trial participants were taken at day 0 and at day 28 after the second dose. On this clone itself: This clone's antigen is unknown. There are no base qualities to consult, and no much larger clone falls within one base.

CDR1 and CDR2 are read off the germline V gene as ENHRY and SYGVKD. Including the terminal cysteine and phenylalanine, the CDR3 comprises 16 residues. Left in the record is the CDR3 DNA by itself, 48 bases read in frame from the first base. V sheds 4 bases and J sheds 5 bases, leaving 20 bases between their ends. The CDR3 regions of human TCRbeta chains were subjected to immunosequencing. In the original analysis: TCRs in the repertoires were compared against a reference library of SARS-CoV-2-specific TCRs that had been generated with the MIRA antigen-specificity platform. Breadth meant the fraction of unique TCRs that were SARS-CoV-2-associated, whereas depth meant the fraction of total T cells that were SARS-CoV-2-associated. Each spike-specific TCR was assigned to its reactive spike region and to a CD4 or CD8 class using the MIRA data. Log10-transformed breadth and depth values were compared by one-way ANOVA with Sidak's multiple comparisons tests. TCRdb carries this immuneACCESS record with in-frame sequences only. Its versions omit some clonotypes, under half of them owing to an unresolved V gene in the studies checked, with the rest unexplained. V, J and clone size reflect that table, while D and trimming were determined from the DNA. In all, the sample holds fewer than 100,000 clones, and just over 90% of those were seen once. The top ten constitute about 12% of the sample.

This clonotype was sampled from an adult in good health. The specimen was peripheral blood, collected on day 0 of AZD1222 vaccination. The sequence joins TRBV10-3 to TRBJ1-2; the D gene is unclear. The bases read TGTGCCATCAGTGTGATGGCAGACTTAGACTTTTATGGCTACACCTTC. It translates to CAISVMADLDFYGYTF.